This T cell receptor beta chain was recorded in a study of blood T cell repertoires in COVID-19. The protocol was immunoSEQ multiplex PCR, while the TCRdb copy is restricted to in-frame clones and leaves out a portion. There are 95,000 to 100,000 clones in the sample; 85% occur only once, and more than 1.5% lies in the top ten. This TCR came from a woman aged 70-85 years with active or convalescent COVID-19. Sequencing input: peripheral blood.

CDR3 protein: CATSRGGGGSYEQYF. The CDR3 DNA reads as TGTGCCACCAGCAGAGGGGGGGGCGGGTCCTACGAGCAGTACTTC. The chain is built from TRBV15 and TRBJ2-7; weak D call: TRBD2 (7 bases). This CDR3 region has 15 residues. V was clipped by 1 base and J by 1 base, with 11 bases between them. Germline V gene data show CDR1 as LNHNV and CDR2 as YYDKDF (reference sequence). Combining the CDR3 with reference TRBV15 and TRBJ2-7 gives the whole variable domain DAMVIQNPRYQVTQFGKPVTLSCSQTLNHNVMYWYQQKSSQAPKLLFHYYDKDFNNEADTPDNFQSRRPNTSFCFLDIRSPGLGDTAMYLCATSRGGGGSYEQYFGPGTRLTVT.